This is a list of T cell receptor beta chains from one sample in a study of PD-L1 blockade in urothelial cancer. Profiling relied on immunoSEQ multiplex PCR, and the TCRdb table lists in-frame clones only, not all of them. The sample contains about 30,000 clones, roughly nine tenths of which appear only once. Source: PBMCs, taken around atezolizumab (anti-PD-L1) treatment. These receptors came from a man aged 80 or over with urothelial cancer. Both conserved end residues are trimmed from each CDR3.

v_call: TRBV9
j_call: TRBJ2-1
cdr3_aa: ASSVEISGTNEQF

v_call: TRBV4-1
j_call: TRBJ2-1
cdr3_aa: ASSRASGNEQF

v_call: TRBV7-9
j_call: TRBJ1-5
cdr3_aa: ASSFFGEDQPQH

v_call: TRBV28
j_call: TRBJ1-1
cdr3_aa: ASSLGGGLEAF

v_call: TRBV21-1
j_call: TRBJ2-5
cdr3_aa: ASSKGHGKEETQY

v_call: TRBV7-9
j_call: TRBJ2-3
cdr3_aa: ASSSESDTQY

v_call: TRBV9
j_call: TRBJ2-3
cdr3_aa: ASSRDGGSSTDTQY

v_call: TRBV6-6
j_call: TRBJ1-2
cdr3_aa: ASFNPNYGYT

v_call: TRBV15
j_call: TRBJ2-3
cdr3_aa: ATSRNIAGGGDTQY

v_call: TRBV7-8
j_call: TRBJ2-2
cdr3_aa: ASSGTRNTGELF

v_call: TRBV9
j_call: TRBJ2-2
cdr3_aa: ASSSRLADTGELF

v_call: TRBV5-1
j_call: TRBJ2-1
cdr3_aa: ASQTGTVDNEQF

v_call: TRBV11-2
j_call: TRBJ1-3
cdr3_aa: ASSRGVGNTIY

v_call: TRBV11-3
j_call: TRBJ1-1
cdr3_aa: ASSSPLDRHTEAF

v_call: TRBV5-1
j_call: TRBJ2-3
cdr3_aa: ASSLPGTDTQY

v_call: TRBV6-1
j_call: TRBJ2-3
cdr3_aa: ASSDRDSDASTQY

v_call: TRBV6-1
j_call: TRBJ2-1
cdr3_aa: ASTTGQGTYNEQF

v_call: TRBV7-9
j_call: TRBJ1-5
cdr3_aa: ASSWTGDSNQPQH

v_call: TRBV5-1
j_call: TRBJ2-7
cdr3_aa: ASRWGEAGYEQY

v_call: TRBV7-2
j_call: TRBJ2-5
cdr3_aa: ASSWDRVSETQY

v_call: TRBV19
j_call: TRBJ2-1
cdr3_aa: ASSAATGLGYNEQF

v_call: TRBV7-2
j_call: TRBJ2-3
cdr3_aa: ASSPSGRTDTQY

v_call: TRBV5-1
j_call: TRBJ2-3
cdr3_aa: ASSLLAGPSTDTQY

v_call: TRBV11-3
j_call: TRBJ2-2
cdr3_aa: ASSFSGTTAGELF

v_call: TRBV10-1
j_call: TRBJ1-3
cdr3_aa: ASSPSSGNTIY

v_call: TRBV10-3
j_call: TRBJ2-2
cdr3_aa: AIRMTSGRSNTGELF

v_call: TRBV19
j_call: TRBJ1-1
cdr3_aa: ASPDRGGEAF

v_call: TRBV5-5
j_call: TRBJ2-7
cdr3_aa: ASSLLSGTPYEQY

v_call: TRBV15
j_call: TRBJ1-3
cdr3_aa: ATSRALSGQGASGNTIY

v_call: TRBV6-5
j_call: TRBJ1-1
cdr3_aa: ASSSTALNTEAF

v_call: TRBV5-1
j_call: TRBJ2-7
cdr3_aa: ASSHSGSTRDEQY

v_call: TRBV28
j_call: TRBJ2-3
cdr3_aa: ASSLYVGGRLSPDTQY

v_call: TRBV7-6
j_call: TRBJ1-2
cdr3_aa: ASSLVPGVGYGYT

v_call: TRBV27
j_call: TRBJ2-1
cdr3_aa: ASTPGDRGGEQF

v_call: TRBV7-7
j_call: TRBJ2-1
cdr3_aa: ASSPLSLASTYNEQF